The 27 T cell receptor beta chains presented below share a single source sample, sequenced in a study of early stage breast cancer tumors. Sequenced by immunoSEQ multiplex PCR; TCRdb stores in-frame clones only, minus some. The sample includes tens of thousands of clones, roughly 78% seen only once; the top ten take just under 3.5%. Material for sequencing was blood. Receptor source: a person between 35 and 49 years old with breast cancer.

V and J are TRBV11-2 and TRBJ2-2; TRBD2 agrees at 8 bases. The trim removed 0 bases at V and 4 bases at J, leaving 16 bases unmatched. Germline assignment: CDR1 SGHAT and CDR2 FQNNGV. This CDR3 has 20 amino acids. The CDR3 nucleotides are TGTGCCAGCAGCTTAGAGGGGGTGTGGAGCGGGAGAGAGGCCACCGGGGAGCTGTTTTTT. It specifies CASSLEGVWSGREATGELFF.

This clone was counted a single time. This chain joins TRBV27 and TRBJ2-3, with 7 bases fitting TRBD2. The CDR3 length is 12 residues. CDR1 is MNHEY and CDR2 is SMNVEV in the germline V gene (reference sequence). J lost 5 bases, V lost 7 bases, and 3 bases had no gene match. The CDR3 nucleotides read TGTGCCAGCACTAGCGGCAGAGATACGCAGTATTTT. It codes for CASTSGRDTQYF.

The chain has TRBV5-1 and TRBJ1-2; TRBD1 is a possible D gene (5 bases). The V gene lost 5 bases and the J gene lost 3 bases, with 5 bases spanning the gap. Germline CDR1 is SGHRS and CDR2 is YFSETQ. The CDR3 is made up of 11 amino acids. CDR3 in DNA: TGCGCCAGCAGGACAGACTATGGCTACACCTTC. The encoded protein is CASRTDYGYTF.

This chain uses TRBV19 with TRBJ1-5; tentatively, D is TRBD1 (5 bases). Germline lookup yields CDR1 LNHDA and CDR2 SQIVND (reference sequence). The germline V and J ends were trimmed by 1 base and 3 bases, with 10 bases remaining between them. The CDR3 is 15 residues long. CDR3 sequence: CASSIAGTPNQPQHF. CDR3 in DNA: TGTGCCAGTAGTATAGCGGGGACCCCCAATCAGCCCCAGCATTTT.

The rearrangement links TRBV2 to TRBJ2-7; D is ambiguous. The CDR3 runs to 11 residues. V dropped 7 bases and J dropped 3 bases, with 7 bases sitting between them. From germline, CDR1 is SNHLY and CDR2 FYNNEI. CDR3 region: CASIDGYEQYF. CDR3 sequence (DNA): TGTGCCAGCATAGACGGCTACGAGCAGTACTTC.

The chain carries TRBV30 and TRBJ1-4; 8 nucleotides agree with TRBD1. The CDR3 loop spans 15 amino acids. With 3 bases clipped from V and 1 base from J, the junction kept 4 bases outside the gene matches. Germline CDR1 GTSNPN, CDR2 SVGIG (reference sequence). The CDR3 spells CAWRRQGRTNEKLFF. The CDR3 DNA is TGTGCCTGGAGGCGACAGGGGAGAACTAATGAAAAACTGTTTTTT.

This clone was observed a single time. The chain couples TRBV19 to TRBJ2-1, with 8 bases fitting TRBD2. This CDR3 region has 14 residues. V trimming: 5 bases; J trimming: 4 bases; junction bases outside the gene matches: 4. CDR1 LNHDA and CDR2 SQIVND come from the germline V gene (reference sequence). The CDR3 reads CASSQRELYNEQFF. The CDR3 nucleotides read TGTGCCAGTAGTCAGCGGGAGCTATACAATGAGCAGTTCTTC.

V is TRBV5-1 and J is TRBJ2-3; TRBD2 matches 14 bases. This CDR3 comprises 17 residues. Germline V gene data show CDR1 as SGHRS and CDR2 as YFSETQ. The V and J ends lost 0 bases and 5 bases, in that order; junction bases with no gene match: 5. The CDR3 loop reads CASSLVPGLAGGDTQYF. The CDR3 nucleotides read TGCGCCAGCAGCTTGGTTCCAGGACTAGCGGGAGGAGATACGCAGTATTTT.

The rearrangement joins TRBV2 to TRBJ2-3, with 9 positions matching TRBD2. There are 15 residues in the CDR3. Germline trimming cut 7 bases from V and 5 bases from J; bases unmatched to any gene: 10. The germline gives CDR1 SNHLY, CDR2 FYNNEI. The CDR3 DNA reads as TGTGCCAGCACCACAAGACTAGCGGTGATAGATACGCAGTATTTT. It is translated as CASTTRLAVIDTQYF.

The CDR3 DNA reads as TGTGCCAGCAGCTTCGTACTAGCGGGAGGGGATCGGTTCTTC. It specifies CASSFVLAGGDRFF. The rearrangement links TRBV11-2 to TRBJ2-1, with 13 bases aligning to TRBD2. J lost 15 bases, V lost 3 bases, and 8 bases had no gene match. The germline V gene encodes CDR1 SGHAT and CDR2 FQNNGV. The CDR3 contains 14 residues. Using reference TRBV11-2 and TRBJ2-1 for the parts outside the CDR3, the full variable domain is EAGVAQSPRYKIIEKRQSVAFWCNPISGHATLYWYQQILGQGPKLLIQFQNNGVVDDSQLPKDRFSAERLKGVDSTLKIQPAKLEDSAVYLCASSFVLAGGDRFFGPGTRLTVL.

This chain connects TRBV7-3 to TRBJ1-5; 7 bases fit TRBD1. The V segment lost 8 bases and the J segment 2 bases; nucleotides outside the gene matches: 6. The V gene's germline CDR1 is SGHTA and CDR2 FQGTGA. This CDR3 is built from 14 residues. The CDR3 spells CASGGQDGNQPQHF. The CDR3 region has the DNA TGTGCCAGCGGTGGACAGGACGGCAATCAGCCCCAGCATTTT.

The chain is built from TRBV9 and TRBJ2-1; 7 bases line up with TRBD2. With 0 bases clipped from V and 2 bases from J, the junction kept 5 bases outside the gene matches. The CDR3 extends over 16 amino acids. From germline, CDR1 is SGDLS and CDR2 YYNGEE. CDR3 DNA sequence: TGTGCCAGCAGCGTAGATCCCGGGGGGACCTACAATGAGCAGTTCTTC. This encodes CASSVDPGGTYNEQFF.

This clone has just a few counts. This chain connects TRBV5-4 to TRBJ2-1; 7 bases map to TRBD2. Germline-derived CDR1 and CDR2 are SGHNT and YYREEE (reference sequence). This CDR3 has 18 residues. With 2 bases clipped from V and 0 bases from J, the junction kept 11 bases outside the gene matches. CDR3 sequence: CASSLGLGGGSSYNEQFF. DNA of the CDR3: TGTGCCAGCAGCTTAGGGTTGGGGGGAGGGTCCTCCTACAATGAGCAGTTCTTC.

The V and J genes are TRBV5-1 and TRBJ2-3; TRBD1 or TRBD2 may be the D gene (5 bases each). The germline V and J ends were trimmed by 5 bases and 4 bases, with 14 bases remaining between them. Germline V lookup: CDR1 SGHRS, CDR2 YFSETQ. The CDR3 extends over 14 amino acids. Here the CDR3 DNA reads TGCGCCAGCAGTTTACCCGGGGCAGCAGATACGCAGTATTTT. Translating gives CASSLPGAADTQYF.

The chain links TRBV11-2 to TRBJ1-6, with 7 positions matching TRBD1. The V and J ends lost 5 bases and 3 bases, in that order; junction bases with no gene match: 10. The CDR3 is 17 residues long. The germline V gene encodes CDR1 SGHAT and CDR2 FQNNGV. The CDR3 DNA is TGTGCCAGCAGCCCGGGGAGGGGGCGCGGCTATAATTCACCCCTCCACTTT. It translates to CASSPGRGRGYNSPLHF. The complete variable domain, with remaining parts taken from reference TRBV11-2 and TRBJ1-6, reads EAGVAQSPRYKIIEKRQSVAFWCNPISGHATLYWYQQILGQGPKLLIQFQNNGVVDDSQLPKDRFSAERLKGVDSTLKIQPAKLEDSAVYLCASSPGRGRGYNSPLHFGNGTRLTVT.

In its sample, this clone ranks as large (0.1 to 1%). This rearrangement joins TRBV27 to TRBJ2-7; TRBD2 aligns across 8 bases. The CDR3 contains 15 residues. The junction had 13 bases not matched to a gene; V was cut back by 6 bases and J by 6 bases. Germline loops: CDR1 MNHEY, CDR2 SMNVEV (reference sequence). Here the CDR3 DNA reads TGTGCCAGCAGCTCAAACCGGGAGGGGCTCTCCGAGCAGTACTTC. Translated, it gives CASSSNREGLSEQYF.

This clone was counted between two and nine times. The J gene is TRBJ1-1, the V gene TRBV5-1; no clear D gene. The germline V and J ends were trimmed by 6 bases and 1 base, with 10 bases remaining between them. CDR1 and CDR2 from the germline V gene are SGHRS and YFSETQ. The length of the CDR3 is 13 residues. The chain's CDR3 is CASKIRENTEAFF. CDR3 coding DNA: TGCGCCAGCAAGATAAGAGAGAACACTGAAGCTTTCTTT.

This CDR3 is CSAASGSYNEQFF. The CDR3 bases are TGCAGCGCGGCTAGCGGGAGTTATAATGAGCAGTTCTTC. The V gene is TRBV29-1, the J gene TRBJ2-1; 10 bases line up with TRBD2. The CDR3 runs 13 residues. The trim removed 7 bases at V and 7 bases at J, leaving 7 bases unmatched. Germline V lookup: CDR1 SQVTM, CDR2 ANQGSEA.

V usage is TRBV6-5 and J usage is TRBJ1-1; 7 bases map to TRBD1. Trimming cost V 4 bases and J 1 base; bases outside gene matches: 6. This CDR3 spans 15 amino acids. CDR1 MNHEY and CDR2 SVGAGI come from the germline V gene. In DNA form, the CDR3 reads TGTGCCAGCAGTTCCCGGACAGGAGGGAACACTGAAGCTTTCTTT. This codes for CASSSRTGGNTEAFF.

This clone is classed as medium-sized. The chain joins TRBV7-9 to TRBJ2-7, with unresolved D. Deletions cut 5 bases from V and 3 bases from J, with 14 bases between. The germline CDR1 and CDR2 sequences are SEHNR and FQNEAQ (reference sequence). The length of the CDR3 is 14 residues. For the CDR3, the DNA is TGTGCCAGCAGCCCTCCCGGACCCAACTACGAGCAGTACTTC. As protein: CASSPPGPNYEQYF.

The chain employs TRBV6-5 and TRBJ2-5; perhaps TRBD1 as D (6 bases). Per the germline V gene, CDR1 is MNHEY and CDR2 is SVGAGI. Between the trimmed V and J ends, which lost 4 bases and 2 bases, there was a span of 11 bases. This CDR3 has 14 amino acids. CDR3 DNA sequence: TGTGCCAGCAGTTCATTAACAGGGCAAGAGACCCAGTACTTC. This translates into CASSSLTGQETQYF.

V and J are TRBV30 and TRBJ2-3; 8 nucleotides match TRBD2. This CDR3 has 16 residues. The V and J ends lost 1 base and 2 bases, in that order; junction bases with no gene match: 8. Germline-derived CDR1 and CDR2 are GTSNPN and SVGIG (reference sequence). The CDR3 nucleotides read TGTGCCTGGAGTGCGTCGACTAGCGAGCTCACAGATACGCAGTATTTT. Translating it yields CAWSASTSELTDTQYF.

This clone was recorded a few times. This chain joins TRBV4-2 and TRBJ2-7, with 9 positions matching TRBD2. V was clipped by 1 base and J by 7 bases; unmatched bases: 11. The CDR3 contains 16 residues. CDR1 and CDR2 from the germline V gene are LGHNA and YNFKEQ. The DNA for the CDR3 is TGTGCCAGCAGCCAAGCCGCTTTAGCGGGAGCGGCGGAGCAGTACTTC. Translated: CASSQAALAGAAEQYF.

The chain uses TRBV6-1 and TRBJ2-7, with D maybe TRBD2 (6 bases). Germline assignment: CDR1 MNHNS and CDR2 SASEGT. Trimming stripped 1 base from V and 6 bases from J, with 13 bases between. CDR3 length: 14 amino acids. The CDR3 reads CASSEVGGRGEQYF. CDR3 DNA sequence: TGTGCCAGCAGTGAAGTGGGGGGACGGGGCGAGCAGTACTTC.

The chain combines TRBV6-1 with TRBJ2-7; D is perhaps TRBD2 (6 bases). V shed 8 bases and J shed 7 bases, with 21 bases lying between them. CDR1 and CDR2 from the germline V gene are MNHNS and SASEGT. This CDR3 region has 14 residues. The CDR3, as DNA: TGTGCCAGCGGGGGGAAGGGACGGAGCTGGGAGCAGTACTTC. As protein: CASGGKGRSWEQYF.

V is TRBV30 and J is TRBJ2-1; 9 bases align to TRBD2. The V and J ends lost 6 bases and 10 bases, in that order; junction bases with no gene match: 16. Germline V CDR1 and CDR2: GTSNPN, SVGIG (reference sequence). CDR3 size: 15 residues. The CDR3 nucleotides read TGTGCCTGTTCTTTAGGGCGGGAGGGGGTCAGGGAGCAGTTCTTC. This translates into CACSLGREGVREQFF.

The genes are TRBV30 and TRBJ1-4; D not resolved. V was cut by 4 bases and J by 0 bases, with 12 bases left in between. The CDR3 has 15 residues. The germline CDR1 and CDR2 sequences are GTSNPN and SVGIG (reference sequence). CDR3 protein: CAWTRAITTNEKLFF. The CDR3 bases are TGTGCCTGGACCCGGGCAATCACAACTAATGAAAAACTGTTTTTT.